This TCR beta chain was sequenced for a study of beta chain features in type 1 diabetes (dated by TCRdb to 2017 to 2018). Context from the whole study: Patients and healthy donors did not differ in mean age, gender distribution, total cell number or subset yield. A total of around 100 million sorted cells were examined across all samples, and RNA yield correlated strongly with the number of cells per subset. Naive and central memory subsets were obtained from all 30 or so donors, but regulatory and stem cell-like memory subsets were isolated from only 8 patients and 8 healthy donors. The study compared TCRB repertoires of sorted circulating CD4+ T cell subsets between recently diagnosed type 1 diabetes patients and matched healthy donors.

From each donor, a single peripheral blood sample of approximately 110 mL on average was drawn into heparinised tubes. Using a panel that included CD45RO, CCR7, CD25, CD127, CD95 and CD27, naive, central memory, regulatory and stem cell-like memory CD4+ T cells were sorted on a BD FACSAria II. Every sorted population had a purity above 95%. PBMCs were isolated right away by Lymphoprep density gradient centrifugation and were stained directly, without culture. To minimize batch effects, samples were stained and sorted in pairs, one healthy donor with one patient per experiment. The High Capacity cDNA Reverse Transcription Kit was used to reverse transcribe all of the isolated RNA, meaning that expressed TCRB transcripts were what got sequenced. Naive, central memory and regulatory T cell samples underwent deep immunoSEQ sequencing, averaging about 3.57 million total reads per sample. Sorted cells were lysed in RLT buffer and RNA was extracted with DNase-treated RNeasy Micro or Mini kits, depending on cell number. Each cell subset was processed separately to prevent cross-contamination, with patient and healthy donor samples processed together. The immunoSEQ multiplex PCR was used to amplify TCRB sequences from cDNA, generating 87-bp fragments that spanned the CDR3 region. The amplicons were sequenced using the Illumina HiSeq platform. As for how the authors treated the data: Synthetic template baselines were used to correct PCR bias computationally, reads within Hamming distance 2 were collapsed together, and singletons that could not be merged were discarded. By aligning reads against IMGT, V, D and J genes, CDR3 length, and insertions or deletions at six rearrangement sites were assigned. Within each subset, clonotype counts were normalized to the number of sorted cells before true diversity and Gini coefficients were calculated with the tcR R package. The overlap coefficient, calculated on TCRB nucleotide sequences, was used to quantify repertoire sharing. Out-of-frame TCRB sequences from naive cells were analyzed to stand in for the pre-selection repertoire. TCRdb took this table from immuneACCESS and kept in-frame rearrangements with V and J called. Such tables lack part of the clones; where checked against another copy, unresolved V genes explain under half of the gap, and the rest is unexplained. The D gene and trimming were derived from the DNA, and the V and J assignments and clone size from that table. Recorded for this sample are 400,000 to 500,000 clones; approximately 13% of them occurred a single time. Roughly 0.038% of the sample rests with the top ten.

What the authors observed across the whole study: Patients with type 1 diabetes made fewer insertions and deleted more nucleotides at VDJ recombination sites, implying thymic rearrangement abnormalities. Shorter templates might have been favored by PCR, but patient and control samples were amplified and corrected together, so both groups would have been affected equally by any skew. In all four CD4+ subsets, TCRB CDR3 length was moderately but significantly shorter in type 1 diabetes patients. Because cDNA was sequenced instead of genomic DNA, activated cells with high expression could be over-represented, although the groups did not differ in activation or CD3 levels. Naive, central memory and regulatory TCRB repertoires appeared to be more similar among patients than among healthy donors. Because the HLA sub-analyses included only small numbers of individuals, any influence of HLA type on TCRB rearrangement was left unresolved.

This clone was counted between two and nine times. Its antigen target is currently unknown. A read error may produce the germline difference seen at one junction end. The receptor was derived from a man aged 25-45 years in good health. The material sequenced was naive CD4+ T cells from blood. The meaning of the sample's cell subset or site label: true naive CD4+ T cells.

The bases are TGTGCCAGCAGCTTATCGTCCCTGGGGGACCTGGGAACCTTC. It codes for CASSLSSLGDLGTF. The chain couples TRBV7-9 to TRBJ2-7; the D assignment is uncertain and may be TRBD1 or TRBD2, with 5 bases supporting each. In the germline V gene (reference sequence), CDR1 corresponds to SEHNR and CDR2 to FQNEAQ. Taken from cysteine to phenylalanine, the CDR3 has 14 residues. The kept DNA is CDR3 alone, 42 bases in frame from the first base.